Listed below are T cell receptor beta chains from one sample, sequenced in a study of regulatory and conventional T cells in RAG deficiency. The protocol was immunoSEQ multiplex PCR, while the TCRdb copy is restricted to in-frame clones and leaves out a portion. The sample carries more than 7,000 clones, over 85% recorded once. Input material: CD4+ effector T cells sorted from blood. The receptors stem from a human donor with RAG deficiency presenting as severe combined immunodeficiency. CDR3s include the opening cysteine and the closing phenylalanine or tryptophan. Each record gives: clone size, J gene, V gene, D gene, CDR3 protein, CDR3 DNA. The D gene is left open where the match is weak. Not every row has a clone size; where given, it reads once, few, many or a size class.

NA TRBJ2-5 TRBV29-1 NA CSVEDFRGRTGETQYF TGCAGCGTTGAAGATTTCAGGGGACGTACCGGAGAGACCCAGTACTTC
NA TRBJ2-1 TRBV5-4 NA CASSGASYGHEQFF TGTGCCAGCAGCGGGGCCTCCTACGGCCATGAGCAGTTCTTC
NA TRBJ2-5 TRBV7-9 NA CASQLTGAGETQYF TGTGCCAGCCAATTGACAGGTGCTGGAGAGACCCAGTACTTC
NA TRBJ1-1 TRBV4-1 NA CASSQAGLWRGTEAFF TGCGCCAGCAGCCAAGCGGGACTGTGGAGGGGCACTGAAGCTTTCTTT
NA TRBJ1-1 TRBV27 NA CASSFALGGQKAFF TGTGCCAGCAGTTTCGCTCTGGGGGGGCAGAAAGCTTTCTTT
NA TRBJ2-3 TRBV15 TRBD2 CATNPGLSTDTQYF TGTGCCACCAATCCGGGACTAAGCACAGATACGCAGTATTTT
NA TRBJ2-7 TRBV6-5 NA CASSRDPQTDEQYF TGTGCCAGCAGCCGGGACCCACAGACCGACGAGCAGTACTTC
NA TRBJ1-1 TRBV6-5 NA CASSYPTPMGGTEAFF TGTGCCAGCAGTTACCCTACTCCGATGGGCGGCACTGAAGCTTTCTTT
NA TRBJ2-6 TRBV18 NA CASSHSGANVLTF TGTGCCAGCTCACACTCTGGGGCCAACGTCCTGACTTTC
once TRBJ2-3 TRBV5-1 TRBD1 CASSSGTGGPDTQYF TGCGCCAGCAGCTCCGGGACAGGGGGCCCAGATACGCAGTATTTT
NA TRBJ2-7 TRBV6-5 NA CASSYSTGDEQYF TGTGCCAGCAGTTACTCGACGGGGGACGAGCAGTACTTC
NA TRBJ2-3 TRBV5-1 TRBD1 CASSLAPTGTGGTDTQYF TGCGCCAGCAGCTTGGCACCAACCGGGACAGGGGGCACAGATACGCAGTATTTT
few TRBJ1-2 TRBV28 NA CASSFTTYGYTF TGTGCCAGCAGTTTCACAACCTATGGCTACACCTTC
NA TRBJ2-5 TRBV11-3 NA CASSYGLSQETQYF TGTGCCAGCAGCTACGGACTGTCCCAAGAGACCCAGTACTTC
NA TRBJ2-6 TRBV2 TRBD1 CASSPDRSGANVLTF TGTGCCAGCAGTCCGGACAGGTCAGGGGCCAACGTCCTGACTTTC
once TRBJ2-5 TRBV15 TRBD1 CATSRGQGETQYF TGTGCCACCAGCAGAGGACAGGGAGAGACCCAGTACTTC
NA TRBJ2-4 TRBV7-9 NA CAAEDAGLKNIQYF TGTGCCGCCGAGGACGCGGGTCTTAAAAACATTCAGTACTTC
NA TRBJ2-6 TRBV25-1 NA CASSDSSGANVLTF TGTGCCAGCAGTGACAGCTCTGGGGCCAACGTCCTGACTTTC
NA TRBJ2-1 TRBV7-9 TRBD2 CASSWGLAGGPVGNEQFF TGTGCCAGCAGCTGGGGACTAGCGGGAGGGCCTGTAGGCAATGAGCAGTTCTTC
NA TRBJ2-1 TRBV5-6 NA CASSRVGSYNEQFF TGTGCCAGCAGCCGTGTGGGCAGCTACAATGAGCAGTTCTTC
NA TRBJ2-3 TRBV7-2 TRBD1 CASSLTRDRVTDTQYF TGTGCCAGCAGCTTAACACGGGACAGGGTCACAGATACGCAGTATTTT
NA TRBJ2-1 TRBV5-1 TRBD1 CASSLLSNRDRVSNEQFF TGCGCCAGCAGCTTGCTTTCAAACAGGGACAGGGTAAGCAATGAGCAGTTCTTC
NA TRBJ2-1 TRBV7-2 NA CASRRVGIYNEQFF TGTGCCAGCAGGAGAGTGGGGATTTACAATGAGCAGTTCTTC
NA TRBJ2-2 TRBV10-3 NA CAISESVRAGELFF TGTGCCATCAGTGAGTCAGTGAGGGCCGGGGAGCTGTTTTTT
NA TRBJ2-1 TRBV18 NA CASSPAGTSYNEQFF TGTGCCAGCTCACCAGCAGGGACCTCCTACAATGAGCAGTTCTTC
NA TRBJ2-1 TRBV7-7 TRBD2 CASSLVGGKNEQFF TGTGCCAGCAGCTTGGTGGGAGGGAAGAATGAGCAGTTCTTC
NA TRBJ2-7 TRBV18 NA CASSSFRDALSYEQYF TGTGCCAGCTCATCCTTCCGGGACGCCCTCTCCTACGAGCAGTACTTC
NA TRBJ1-2 TRBV7-3 TRBD1 CASSLTGGANYGYTF TGTGCCAGCAGCTTAACAGGGGGCGCTAACTATGGCTACACCTTC
NA TRBJ1-2 TRBV4-1 TRBD1 CASSQGVRDSSYGYTF TGCGCCAGCAGCCAAGGAGTCCGGGACAGCAGCTATGGCTACACCTTC
NA TRBJ2-7 TRBV15 NA CATSRSPGTIYEQYF TGTGCCACCAGCAGAAGTCCAGGGACCATCTACGAGCAGTACTTC
NA TRBJ2-3 TRBV20-1 NA CSPSSTDTQYF TGCAGTCCCTCTAGCACAGATACGCAGTATTTT
NA TRBJ1-1 TRBV19 NA CASSWTRANTEAFF TGTGCCAGTAGTTGGACACGAGCGAACACTGAAGCTTTCTTT
NA TRBJ2-1 TRBV28 NA CASTRGGLPYNEQFF TGTGCCAGCACCCGAGGGGGACTCCCTTACAATGAGCAGTTCTTC
NA TRBJ1-2 TRBV6-6 NA CASSYGGGYTF TGTGCCAGCAGTTACGGGGGCGGCTACACCTTC
NA TRBJ2-5 TRBV7-2 NA CASSRQETQYF TGTGCCAGCAGTCGTCAAGAGACCCAGTACTTC
NA TRBJ2-2 TRBV19 NA CASSHVVGELFF TGTGCCAGTAGCCACGTGGTTGGGGAGCTGTTTTTT
once TRBJ2-5 TRBV2 NA CASTTVETQYF TGTGCCAGCACCACGGTCGAGACCCAGTACTTC
NA TRBJ2-5 TRBV7-2 NA CASSLGPVYQETQYF TGTGCCAGCAGCTTAGGTCCCGTTTACCAAGAGACCCAGTACTTC
NA TRBJ2-6 TRBV27 NA CASSLDSSGANVLTF TGTGCCAGCAGTCTCGACAGCTCTGGGGCCAACGTCCTGACTTTC
NA TRBJ2-3 TRBV7-8 TRBD1 CASSTYLQGADTQYF TGTGCCAGCAGCACCTACCTACAGGGGGCAGATACGCAGTATTTT
once TRBJ2-2 TRBV10-3 NA CAISDQGELFF TGTGCCATCAGTGATCAGGGGGAGCTGTTTTTT
NA TRBJ2-7 TRBV27 NA CASSLKVLGHSYEQYF TGTGCCAGCAGTTTAAAAGTCTTGGGACACTCCTACGAGCAGTACTTC
NA TRBJ2-2 TRBV20-1 NA CSARDTGELFF TGCAGTGCTAGGGATACAGGGGAGCTGTTTTTT
NA TRBJ2-3 TRBV7-2 NA CASSLARGYGDTQYF TGTGCCAGCAGCTTAGCAAGGGGGTATGGAGATACGCAGTATTTT
NA TRBJ2-1 TRBV25-1 NA CASSEYLVGYNEQFF TGTGCCAGCAGTGAATACTTGGTCGGCTACAATGAGCAGTTCTTC
NA TRBJ2-3 TRBV6-6 NA CASSPIGGDTQYF TGTGCCAGCAGCCCGATAGGGGGAGATACGCAGTATTTT
NA TRBJ2-1 TRBV6-1 TRBD1 CASSEAGQAYNEQFF TGTGCCAGCAGTGAGGCGGGACAGGCTTACAATGAGCAGTTCTTC
NA TRBJ2-4 TRBV30 TRBD1 CAWSLLGQGNIQYF TGTGCCTGGAGCCTCCTCGGACAGGGAAACATTCAGTACTTC
once TRBJ2-7 TRBV7-2 NA CASSSGTYEQYF TGTGCCAGCAGCTCCGGGACATACGAGCAGTACTTC
NA TRBJ2-4 TRBV5-1 NA CASSAPALAKNIQYF TGCGCCAGCAGCGCTCCGGCCCTAGCCAAAAACATTCAGTACTTC
NA TRBJ2-3 TRBV5-1 NA CASSLDRGTDTQYF TGCGCCAGCAGCTTGGACAGGGGCACAGATACGCAGTATTTT
NA TRBJ1-3 TRBV19 TRBD1 CASSNHVGDSSGNTIYF TGTGCCAGTAGCAACCATGTGGGGGACAGTTCTGGAAACACCATATATTTT
NA TRBJ2-2 TRBV10-3 NA CAISESEVGELFF TGTGCCATCAGTGAGTCAGAGGTCGGGGAGCTGTTTTTT
NA TRBJ1-2 TRBV28 TRBD1 CASRVQGARGYTF TGTGCCAGCAGGGTACAGGGGGCGCGAGGCTACACCTTC
NA TRBJ2-3 TRBV7-2 NA CASSFRGTDTQYF TGTGCCAGCAGCTTTCGGGGAACAGATACGCAGTATTTT
once TRBJ2-3 TRBV7-2 TRBD1 CASSLTGVRPDTQYF TGTGCCAGCAGCCTTACAGGGGTGAGGCCAGATACGCAGTATTTT
NA TRBJ1-2 TRBV18 NA CASSPGPNYGYTF TGTGCCAGCTCACCAGGGCCGAACTATGGCTACACCTTC